The following is a T cell receptor (beta chain) sequence with its context. This record comes from a study of Graves' ophthalmopathy and Graves' hyperthyroidism. Across the whole study: Peripheral blood samples were taken at initial diagnosis, before any treatment.

Germline assignment: CDR1 DFQATT and CDR2 SNEGSKA (reference sequence). Germline trimming cut 5 bases from V and 3 bases from J; bases unmatched to any gene: 3. The CDR3 has 12 residues. TCR beta CDR3 amplification used RNA transcripts. Second-round multiplex PCR came after first-round RT-PCR with HTBI primers. TCRdb re-called the multiplex PCR reads through MiXCR, storing one row per CDR3 protein. The repertoire has approximately 160,000 distinct CDR3 sequences, approximately 40% of them found once; the top ten carry less than 9.5%. Ophthalmopathic donors had moderate-to-severe activity, CAS ≥3 and NOSPECS ≥4, with disease that had lasted under 3 months. Someone took the PBMCs out of less than 11 ml of fresh peripheral blood.

The V call is TRBV20-1, the J call TRBJ1-2; 7 positions agree with TRBD1. The material sequenced was peripheral blood. The clonotype was recovered from a man aged 30-40 years with Graves' ophthalmopathy. CDR3 sequence: CSAWDSDYGYTF. CDR3 DNA sequence: TGCAGTGCTTGGGACAGTGACTATGGCTACACCTTC.